This note documents a single T cell receptor beta chain sequence. Its target is unknown. Sequenced by immunoSEQ multiplex PCR; TCRdb stores in-frame clones only, minus some. The sample lists about 72,000 clones; approximately 80% were seen once. The sample originates from a study of early stage breast cancer tumors. On the study more broadly: Of some 17 invasive breast tumors, fewer than 13 were hormone receptor-positive, HER2-negative. Around 9.6-fold was the mean read coverage per sample. Notes on the study in general: Comparing each tissue with blood distinguished tumor from normal in most of the 16 patients. Enriched TCRB sequences shared across patients were mostly commonly generated sequences.

The V and J ends lost 8 bases and 4 bases respectively, with 13 bases between them. The CDR3 extends over 13 amino acids. Germline lookup yields CDR1 MDHEN and CDR2 SYDVKM. Sequencing used blood. The TCR sequence derives from a person aged 55 to 75 with breast cancer. The gene calls are TRBV28 and TRBJ2-3; possible D gene TRBD2, 6 bases. The CDR3 DNA is TGTGCCAGCCTGGGGGACTCACCAGATACGCAGTATTTT. It encodes CASLGDSPDTQYF. Using reference TRBV28 and TRBJ2-3 for the parts outside the CDR3, the full variable domain is DVKVTQSSRYLVKRTGEKVFLECVQDMDHENMFWYRQDPGLGLRLIYFSYDVKMKEKGDIPEGYSVSREKKERFSLILESASTNQTSMYLCASLGDSPDTQYFGPGTRLTVL.